Here is one T cell receptor (beta chain) with its context. Its antigen is currently unknown. The data were obtained in a study of cytomegalovirus exposure and HLA in healthy donors. General observations from the study: Association of a missense DCLRE1C variant with TCR beta V- and J-gene trimming was reported in a later analysis. The study listed under 200 cytomegalovirus-associated TCR beta chains.

Amplification used 60 Vbeta primers and 13 Jbeta primers. In the authors' methods: In a later analysis, of about 80 million unique beta chains, about 10 million appeared in at least two donors. Some clones are missing from TCRdb's copy, which holds only in-frame ones; the method was immunoSEQ multiplex PCR. That table supplies the V and J calls and clone size; D and trimming were determined from the DNA. The sample consists of some 150,000 clones, under 85% of them appearing once. The V gene's germline CDR1 is SGDLS and CDR2 YYNGEE. The CDR3 contains 15 residues. The junction had 5 bases not matched to a gene; V was cut back by 3 bases and J by 5 bases.

Sequences were obtained from PBMCs. This sequence originates from a human donor in good health. The chain joins TRBV9 to TRBJ2-2, with TRBD2 matching 9 bases. The CDR3 DNA sequence: TGTGCCAGCAGCGCAGCTAGCGGGGAAACCGGGGAGCTGTTTTTT. It specifies CASSAASGETGELFF.